Below, 27 T cell receptor beta chains from the same sample are listed, as sequenced in a study of OX40 agonist ivuxolimab in advanced cancers. The assay was immunoSEQ multiplex PCR, and TCRdb's table has in-frame clones only and misses some. The table lists 95,000 to 100,000 clones, 84% of them singletons. The material was CD4+ or CD8+ T cells sorted from blood, obtained in a trial of the OX40 agonist ivuxolimab. The receptors stem from an adult with an advanced solid tumor such as melanoma, head and neck, liver or kidney cancer.

This clone is a singleton in its sample. The gene calls are TRBV13 and TRBJ2-6, with a tentative D call TRBD1 (6 bases). Germline V gene data show CDR1 as PRHDT and CDR2 as FYEKMQ (reference sequence). Trimming took 6 bases from V and 0 from J, leaving 18 bases between them. The CDR3 contains 18 residues. The CDR3 nucleotides are TGTGCCAGCAGACCGGACAGTAACTCTGACTCTGGGGCCAACGTCCTGACTTTC. Encoded protein: CASRPDSNSDSGANVLTF. The full variable domain, its missing parts supplied by reference TRBV13 and TRBJ2-6, is AAGVIQSPRHLIKEKRETATLKCYPIPRHDTVYWYQQGPGQDPQFLISFYEKMQSDKGSIPDRFSAQQFSDYHSELNMSSLELGDSALYFCASRPDSNSDSGANVLTFGAGSRLTVL.

This clone was recorded once. This chain joins TRBV27 and TRBJ1-2; D is ambiguous. The V end was cut by 4 bases, the J end by 8 bases, with 14 bases between. The V gene's germline CDR1 is MNHEY and CDR2 SMNVEV (reference sequence). The CDR3 consists of 13 residues. This chain's CDR3 is CASSSPPIWGYTF. The CDR3 coding sequence is TGTGCCAGCAGTTCTCCACCAATATGGGGCTACACCTTC.

This clone was counted between two and nine times. This chain connects TRBV6-1 to TRBJ1-2; D not certain. Germline lookup yields CDR1 MNHNS and CDR2 SASEGT. Trimming shortened V by 6 bases and J by 1 base, and 3 bases separated the two germline ends. The CDR3 runs to 11 residues. The CDR3 reads CASRGNYGYTF. As DNA, the CDR3 is TGTGCCAGCAGGGGTAACTATGGCTACACCTTC.

Points on this clone: Other DNA sequences in the sample encode the same CDR3. The J gene is TRBJ2-3, the V gene TRBV19; D unresolved. CDR1 LNHDA and CDR2 SQIVND come from the germline V gene (reference sequence). CDR3 length: 13 amino acids. The V and J ends lost 1 base and 1 base respectively, with 3 bases between them. CDR3 loop: CASSIGRTDTQYF. CDR3 nucleotides: TGTGCCAGTAGTATAGGCCGCACAGATACGCAGTATTTT. Based on the CDR3 plus reference TRBV19 and TRBJ2-3, the full variable domain is DGGITQSPKYLFRKEGQNVTLSCEQNLNHDAMYWYRQDPGQGLRLIYYSQIVNDFQKGDIAEGYSVSREKKESFPLTVTSAQKNPTAFYLCASSIGRTDTQYFGPGTRLTVL.

This rearrangement joins TRBV5-8 to TRBJ1-3, with D perhaps matching TRBD1 (5 bases). Germline V gene sequence: CDR1 SGHTS, CDR2 YDEGEE. Trimming cost V 4 bases and J 1 base, with 15 bases left between them. The CDR3 extends over 16 amino acids. The chain's CDR3 is CASSPFWGESGNTIYF. The CDR3, as DNA: TGTGCCAGCAGCCCGTTTTGGGGGGAGTCTGGAAACACCATATATTTT.

This chain connects TRBV11-2 to TRBJ2-7; no reliable D call. V was shortened by 5 bases and J by 6 bases, with 14 bases between the two germline ends. Germline V gene sequence: CDR1 SGHAT, CDR2 FQNNGV. CDR3 length: 13 residues. The CDR3: CASSSPPQAEQYF. In nucleotides, the CDR3 is TGTGCCAGCAGCAGCCCTCCGCAAGCCGAGCAGTACTTC.

This chain joins TRBV10-3 and TRBJ2-3, with TRBD2 matching over 9 bases. V was pared by 3 bases and J by 0 bases, with 7 bases of the junction left unmatched. CDR3 size: 17 residues. The germline V gene encodes CDR1 ENHRY and CDR2 SYGVKD. In DNA, the CDR3 is TGTGCCATCAGTGACCCACGACTAGCGGCTAGCACAGATACGCAGTATTTT. This encodes CAISDPRLAASTDTQYF.

The gene calls are TRBV7-2 and TRBJ1-1; D possibly corresponds to TRBD1 (5 bases). The germline CDR1 and CDR2 sequences are SGHTA and FQGNSA. CDR3 length equals 15 residues. V shed 3 bases and J shed 0 bases, with 11 bases lying between them. The CDR3 DNA reads TGTGCCAGCAGCTTTAGTGGGACGGTGAACACTGAAGCTTTCTTT. It translates to CASSFSGTVNTEAFF.

This chain connects TRBV12-2 to TRBJ1-4; the table calls TRBD1, which could not be checked here. TRBV12-2 is a documented pseudogene. This CDR3 spans 13 amino acids. The CDR3 region has the DNA TGTGCAAGTCGCTTAGTGGGCAGACAAAAACTGTTTTTT. Its translation: CASRLVGRQKLFF.

The chain is built from TRBV5-8 and TRBJ2-5; the D gene is possibly TRBD1 (6 bases). Germline V lookup: CDR1 SGHTS, CDR2 YDEGEE. The length of the CDR3 is 17 residues. The V gene lost 2 bases and the J gene lost 2 bases, with 19 bases spanning the gap. CDR3 bases: TGTGCCAGCAGCTTCCCCCGGGGCCTACAGGGACAAGAGACCCAGTACTTC. Amino acid sequence: CASSFPRGLQGQETQYF.

This clone was recorded a few times. The rearrangement links TRBV18 to TRBJ1-3, with D unresolved. Trimming took 11 bases from V and 2 from J, leaving 19 bases between them. The CDR3 spans 15 residues. Germline V gene data show CDR1 as KGHSH and CDR2 as LQKENI. The DNA for the CDR3 is TGTGCCTTCTCTCGAGGACCTGGCGCTGGAAACACCATATATTTT. It codes for CAFSRGPGAGNTIYF.

The chain has TRBV7-2 and TRBJ1-4, with D possibly TRBD1 on 6 matching bases. The CDR3 covers 15 residues. The V end was cut by 6 bases, the J end by 2 bases, with 13 bases between. CDR1 and CDR2 (germline): SGHTA, FQGNSA. CDR3 in amino acids: CASRPTGNTNEKLFF. The DNA of the CDR3 is TGTGCCAGCAGACCAACAGGGAACACTAATGAAAAACTGTTTTTT.

The CDR3 reads CASSDGPQYEQYF. The CDR3 DNA reads as TGTGCCAGCAGCGACGGACCGCAATACGAGCAGTACTTC. The rearrangement joins TRBV6-5 to TRBJ2-7; D is undetermined. This CDR3 comprises 13 residues. The V end lost 6 bases, the J end lost 4 bases, and 13 bases lay between the germline ends. From germline, CDR1 is MNHEY and CDR2 SVGAGI.

This clone was seen only a few times. The chain uses TRBV4-3 and TRBJ2-2, with TRBD1 matching 7 bases. V shed 4 bases and J 0 bases; nucleotides not matched to a gene: 5. From germline, CDR1 is LGHNA and CDR2 YSLEER. This CDR3 region has 16 residues. The CDR3, as DNA: TGCGCCAGCAGCCCGGACAGGTTTGCGAACACCGGGGAGCTGTTTTTT. This encodes CASSPDRFANTGELFF.

This clone has a handful of counts. The rearrangement links TRBV2 to TRBJ1-5, with TRBD1 as a possible D gene (5 bases). The CDR3 contains 13 residues. CDR1 and CDR2 (germline): SNHLY, FYNNEI. The V gene lost 2 bases and the J gene lost 7 bases, with 9 bases spanning the gap. CDR3 residues: CASSEQGNQPQHF. In DNA, the CDR3 is TGTGCCAGCAGTGAACAGGGTAACCAGCCCCAGCATTTT.

This clone came up a few times. The rearrangement joins TRBV5-1 to TRBJ1-6, with D perhaps TRBD1 (5 bases). The germline CDR1 and CDR2 sequences are SGHRS and YFSETQ. This CDR3 is 14 amino acids long. Trimming cost V 3 bases and J 10 bases, with 14 bases left between them. The CDR3 loop is CASSSGRIASPLHF. The CDR3 DNA is TGCGCCAGCAGCTCAGGGCGGATCGCCTCACCCCTCCACTTT.

J is TRBJ2-5 and V is TRBV18; D perhaps matches TRBD1 (5 bases). V gave up 0 bases and J gave up 4 bases, with 12 bases separating them. The CDR3 loop spans 15 amino acids. Germline-derived CDR1 and CDR2 are KGHSH and LQKENI. In DNA form, the CDR3 reads TGTGCCAGCTCACCACCTGACAGAGGACGAGAGACCCAGTACTTC. It is translated as CASSPPDRGRETQYF.

The CDR3 bases are TGTGCCAGCAGCCAAGAGTTGTCCTCCTACGAGCAGTACTTC. It yields the protein CASSQELSSYEQYF. The V gene is TRBV4-2, the J gene TRBJ2-7; D is unresolved. Germline V lookup: CDR1 LGHNA, CDR2 YNFKEQ. The V end was cut by 0 bases, the J end by 0 bases, with 6 bases between. This CDR3 has 14 amino acids.

The chain combines TRBV7-9 with TRBJ2-7; D possibly corresponds to TRBD2 (6 bases). V shed 5 bases and J shed 0 bases, with 17 bases lying between them. From germline, CDR1 is SEHNR and CDR2 FQNEAQ (reference sequence). This CDR3 is 16 amino acids long. The CDR3 DNA reads TGTGCCAGCAGCCCTACCGGGACTGGTAGCTCCTACGAGCAGTACTTC. As protein: CASSPTGTGSSYEQYF.

V and J are TRBV5-4 and TRBJ2-7, with 11 bases lining up with TRBD1. CDR1 is SGHNT and CDR2 is YYREEE in the germline V gene (reference sequence). The CDR3 totals 13 residues. V shed 4 bases and J 9 bases; nucleotides not matched to a gene: 6. The CDR3 spells CASSLGQGVGQYF. The CDR3 nucleotides read TGTGCCAGCAGCCTGGGACAGGGGGTTGGGCAGTACTTC.

The chain carries TRBV10-3 and TRBJ2-3; D is unresolved. The CDR3 has 12 amino acids. V lost 3 bases and J lost 5, with 6 bases in between. Germline V gene data show CDR1 as ENHRY and CDR2 as SYGVKD. The CDR3 DNA sequence: TGTGCCATCAGTGACTGGGGAGATACGCAGTATTTT. This encodes CAISDWGDTQYF.

This clone was observed a single time. The chain carries TRBV5-5 and TRBJ2-7; D might be TRBD2 (5 bases). Per the germline V gene, CDR1 is SGHKS and CDR2 is YYEKEE (reference sequence). The CDR3 loop spans 14 amino acids. V gave up 4 bases and J gave up 4 bases, with 15 bases separating them. CDR3 in DNA: TGTGCCAGCAGCAGTTACCGGGAAGATTACGAGCAGTACTTC. Translated, it gives CASSSYREDYEQYF.

This clone was seen once. The V call is TRBV2, the J call TRBJ1-3; perhaps TRBD1 as D (6 bases). With 8 bases removed from V and 0 bases from J, the gap between germline ends came to 17 bases. Germline CDR1 reads SNHLY; CDR2 reads FYNNEI. This CDR3 contains 16 residues. As DNA, the CDR3 is TGTGCCAGCGGGAGGACAGCCATCATCTCTGGAAACACCATATATTTT. Protein: CASGRTAIISGNTIYF.

About this clone itself: One end of the junction is discordant with germline, which a read error may explain. This chain uses TRBV27 with TRBJ1-2; D gene ambiguous. CDR3 size: 9 residues. Germline assignment: CDR1 MNHEY and CDR2 SMNVEV (reference sequence). In DNA, the CDR3 is TGTGCCAGCGGCTACCCCAAACTCTGG. Translating gives CASGYPKLW.

The CDR3 reads CASSPPTGPDLYNEQFF. CDR3 sequence (DNA): TGTGCCAGCAGTCCCCCCACAGGTCCCGACCTCTACAATGAGCAGTTCTTC. This rearrangement joins TRBV27 to TRBJ2-1, with D perhaps matching TRBD1 (5 bases). The CDR3 has 17 amino acids. Germline assignment: CDR1 MNHEY and CDR2 SMNVEV (reference sequence). The V end lost 5 bases, the J end lost 3 bases, and 20 bases lay between the germline ends.

This chain connects TRBV7-9 to TRBJ2-7, with 8 bases aligning to TRBD1. Germline V gene sequence: CDR1 SEHNR, CDR2 FQNEAQ (reference sequence). There are 13 residues in the CDR3. V was pared by 5 bases and J by 3 bases, with 3 bases of the junction left unmatched. The DNA of the CDR3 is TGTGCCAGCAGCCCGACAGGGGTCTACGAGCAGTACTTC. Its protein product is CASSPTGVYEQYF.

This chain connects TRBV5-1 to TRBJ2-1; 9 bases agree with TRBD2. With 2 bases clipped from V and 7 bases from J, the junction kept 13 bases outside the gene matches. CDR1 is SGHRS, CDR2 YFSETQ, per germline. CDR3 length: 17 residues. CDR3 protein: CASSFSGAGGLRNEQFF. The CDR3 DNA follows: TGCGCCAGCAGCTTCTCTGGAGCGGGGGGCCTTAGAAATGAGCAGTTCTTC.